The source of this TCR beta chain is a study of monozygotic twins with inflammatory bowel disease. This CDR3 is 16 amino acids long. Germline V CDR1 and CDR2: KGHDR, SFDVKD. About this clonotype itself: The antigen remains undetermined.

The study, taken as a whole, reports: In patient repertoires, differing immunosuppressive treatments may have added some variability. For repertoire similarity, concordant twins did not differ from discordant twins, possibly because power was limited.

For every TCR library, approximately 4,000 ng of total RNA was used. One entry per CDR3 protein, without DNA, is what TCRdb gives after re-calling the 5' RACE reads. Its table lists approximately 150,000 distinct CDR3 sequences. The sequenced sample was blood. The clonotype was recovered from a human donor with ulcerative colitis or Crohn's disease, or a healthy co-twin of an affected twin (not recorded which). The V call is TRBV24-1, the J call TRBJ2-7; TCRdb's D call, TRBD1, is unchecked because there is no DNA. The chain's CDR3 is CATSDPGQGGSYEQYF.